This T cell receptor beta chain was identified in a study of blood T cell repertoires in COVID-19. Study at large: From T cells, B-cell-depleted T cells, or PBMCs came the material, which was cDNA or gDNA.

Sequencing used immunoSEQ multiplex PCR; TCRdb keeps in-frame clones, though not all of them. The profile shows approximately 260,000 clones, approximately 90% of them singletons. This clone is a singleton in its sample. Germline loops: CDR1 MNHEY, CDR2 SMNVEV (reference sequence). V lost 1 base, J lost 0 bases, and 10 bases lay in between. The CDR3 sequence is 17 residues long. The sequencing sample was made of PBMCs or T cells enriched from blood (not recorded which). The genes are TRBV27 and TRBJ1-6; D unclear. The TCR comes from a woman younger than 35 who had recovered from COVID-19. CDR3 coding DNA: TGTGCCAGCAGTTTATTTAGGGAGAGCTCCTATAATTCACCCCTCCACTTT. Its protein product is CASSLFRESSYNSPLHF.